The 10 T cell receptor beta chains in this list originate from one sample, sequenced in a study of vaccination effects on CD4 cells after COVID-19. Measured with immunoSEQ multiplex PCR; TCRdb has only the in-frame clones, and not every one. The table has around 59,000 clones, approximately 78% seen once; the top ten hold roughly 2%. Their specific antigens are unknown. Antigen-specific CD4+ T cells were first expanded with viral peptide pools by the ViraFEST assay and only then sequenced. A 10-day culture period preceded the isolation of CD4+ T cells. Each participant received a vaccine that was either BNT162b2 or mRNA-1273, given as two doses. The input for sequencing was CD4+ T cells from PBMCs cultured with HCoV-OC43 spike peptides, taken after COVID-19 vaccination. Subset defined: HCoV-OC43 spike overlapping peptide pool stimulation. The source of these receptors is a human donor who received a COVID-19 vaccine.

The J gene is TRBJ2-5, the V gene TRBV2; 9 bases line up with TRBD1. The CDR3 spans 14 residues. In germline, CDR1 is SNHLY, CDR2 FYNNEI. J gave up 2 bases and V 6 bases, and 4 bases lay outside the gene matches. CDR3 in amino acids: CASSPGTGQETQYF. The DNA for the CDR3 is TGTGCCAGCAGCCCCGGGACAGGGCAAGAGACCCAGTACTTC.

This rearrangement joins TRBV7-2 to TRBJ1-5, with D possibly being TRBD1 (5 bases). Trimming took 5 bases from V and 0 from J, leaving 14 bases between them. The germline CDR1 and CDR2 sequences are SGHTA and FQGNSA. The CDR3 is 16 amino acids. CDR3 in DNA: TGTGCCAGCAGCGTATGGGACCGGCCTAGCAATCAGCCCCAGCATTTT. Translation: CASSVWDRPSNQPQHF.

The gene calls are TRBV10-3 and TRBJ2-7, with TRBD1 identical over 7 bases. Germline values: CDR1 ENHRY, CDR2 SYGVKD. V was clipped by 6 bases and J by 6 bases; unmatched bases: 8. CDR3 length: 13 residues. CDR3 sequence reads: CAISLTGEREQYV. The DNA of the CDR3 is TGTGCCATCAGCCTTACAGGGGAACGCGAGCAGTACGTC.

The chain carries TRBV7-3 and TRBJ2-5; D perhaps matches TRBD2 (6 bases). The CDR3 covers 13 residues. Trimming left V 3 bases short and J 2 bases short, with 7 bases between. The germline V gene has CDR1 SGHTA and CDR2 FQGTGA. The chain's CDR3 is CASSFSGQETQYF. The CDR3 DNA reads TGTGCCAGCAGCTTTAGCGGACAAGAGACCCAGTACTTC. The complete variable domain, with remaining parts taken from reference TRBV7-3 and TRBJ2-5, reads GAGVSQTPSNKVTEKGKYVELRCDPISGHTALYWYRQSLGQGPEFLIYFQGTGAADDSGLPNDRFFAVRPEGSVSTLKIQRTERGDSAVYLCASSFSGQETQYFGPGTRLLVL.

J is TRBJ1-1 and V is TRBV6-4; 9 bases align to TRBD1. Germline values: CDR1 MRHNA, CDR2 SNTAGT. The V gene end was trimmed by 5 bases and the J gene end by 0 bases; junction bases not matched to a gene: 10. The CDR3 contains 17 residues. Here the CDR3 reads CASSLLDRGILNTEAFF. In nucleotides, the CDR3 is TGTGCCAGCAGTCTGTTGGACAGGGGAATTCTGAACACTGAAGCTTTCTTT.

This chain links TRBV2 with TRBJ2-3, with D hard to call. Trimming removed 6 bases from V and 4 bases from J, with 14 bases in between. Germline CDR1 SNHLY, CDR2 FYNNEI. The CDR3 sequence is 14 residues long. CDR3 in amino acids: CASRIKQGADTQYF. Written as DNA, the CDR3 is TGTGCCAGCAGGATAAAACAAGGAGCAGATACGCAGTATTTT.

The rearrangement joins TRBV5-1 to TRBJ1-1, with 9 nucleotides matching TRBD1. Germline values: CDR1 SGHRS, CDR2 YFSETQ. The trim removed 7 bases at V and 11 bases at J, leaving 3 bases unmatched. The CDR3 covers 10 residues. CDR3 bases: TGCGCCAGCCCGACAGGGGGTGCTTTCTTT. As protein: CASPTGGAFF. Looking up the rest from reference TRBV5-1 and TRBJ1-1 gives the full variable domain: KAGVTQTPRYLIKTRGQQVTLSCSPISGHRSVSWYQQTPGQGLQFLFEYFSETQRNKGNFPGRFSGRQFSNSRSEMNVSTLELGDSALYLCASPTGGAFFGQGTRLTVV.

Comments on this clone: Additional DNA sequences in this sample encode the identical CDR3. This chain connects TRBV18 to TRBJ1-3; D ambiguous. The V end lost 3 bases, the J end lost 0 bases, and 9 bases lay between the germline ends. This CDR3 is built from 15 residues. CDR1 and CDR2 (germline): KGHSH, LQKENI. The CDR3 loop reads CASSPGGVSGNTIYF. The CDR3 DNA follows: TGTGCCAGCTCACCGGGCGGTGTCTCTGGAAACACCATATATTTT. Supplemented by reference TRBV18 and TRBJ1-3, the full variable domain reads NAGVMQNPRHLVRRRGQEARLRCSPMKGHSHVYWYRQLPEEGLKFMVYLQKENIIDESGMPKERFSAEFPKEGPSILRIQQVVRGDSAAYFCASSPGGVSGNTIYFGEGSWLTVV.

The count of this clone is one. The chain employs TRBV7-2 and TRBJ2-1; 7 nucleotides line up with TRBD1. The V and J ends lost 1 base and 2 bases, in that order; junction bases with no gene match: 5. CDR3 length: 16 residues. Per the germline V gene, CDR1 is SGHTA and CDR2 is FQGNSA. The CDR3 nucleotides read TGTGCCAGCAGCTTAGGAACAGGGGTGGCCTACAATGAGCAGTTCTTC. As protein: CASSLGTGVAYNEQFF.

J is TRBJ1-3 and V is TRBV3-1 (or the pseudogene TRBV3-2); no reliable D call. CDR3 length: 15 residues. Trimming took 1 base from V and 3 from J, leaving 10 bases between them. The germline gives CDR1 LGHDT, CDR2 YNNKEL (reference sequence). CDR3 sequence reads: CASSQVTGYGNTIYF. CDR3 sequence (DNA): TGTGCCAGCAGCCAAGTAACGGGGTATGGAAACACCATATATTTT.